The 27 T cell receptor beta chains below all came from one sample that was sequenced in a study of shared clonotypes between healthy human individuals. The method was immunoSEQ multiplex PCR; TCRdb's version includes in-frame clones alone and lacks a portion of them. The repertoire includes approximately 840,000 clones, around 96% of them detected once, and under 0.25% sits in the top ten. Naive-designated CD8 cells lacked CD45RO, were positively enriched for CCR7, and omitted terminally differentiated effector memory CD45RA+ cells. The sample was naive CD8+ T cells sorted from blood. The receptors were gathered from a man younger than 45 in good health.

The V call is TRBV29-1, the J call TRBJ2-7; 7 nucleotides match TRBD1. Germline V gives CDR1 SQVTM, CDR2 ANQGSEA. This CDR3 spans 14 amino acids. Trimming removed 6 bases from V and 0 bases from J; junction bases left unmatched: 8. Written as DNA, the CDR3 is TGCAGCGTCGCCAATGGACAGGACTCCTACGAGCAGTACTTC. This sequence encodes CSVANGQDSYEQYF.

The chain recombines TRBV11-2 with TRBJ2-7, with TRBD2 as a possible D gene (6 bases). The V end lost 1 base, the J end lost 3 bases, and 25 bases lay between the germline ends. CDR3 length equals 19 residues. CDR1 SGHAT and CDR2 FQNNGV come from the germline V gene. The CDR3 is CASSLVSFDSGDPDYEQYF. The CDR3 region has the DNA TGTGCCAGCAGCTTAGTTTCTTTCGACTCGGGGGACCCTGACTACGAGCAGTACTTC.

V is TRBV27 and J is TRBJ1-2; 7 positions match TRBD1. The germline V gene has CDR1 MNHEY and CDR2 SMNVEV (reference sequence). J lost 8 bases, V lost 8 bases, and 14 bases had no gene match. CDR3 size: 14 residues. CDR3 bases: TGTGCCAGCTGTCAGGCAGGGGGTAGAGGGGGCTACACCTTC. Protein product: CASCQAGGRGGYTF.

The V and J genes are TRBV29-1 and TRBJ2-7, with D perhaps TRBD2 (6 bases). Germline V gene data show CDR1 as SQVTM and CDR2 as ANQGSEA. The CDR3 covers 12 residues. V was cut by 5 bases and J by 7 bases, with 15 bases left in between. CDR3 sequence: CSVLRLDGEQYF. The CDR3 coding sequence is TGCAGCGTTCTCAGACTAGACGGGGAGCAGTACTTC.

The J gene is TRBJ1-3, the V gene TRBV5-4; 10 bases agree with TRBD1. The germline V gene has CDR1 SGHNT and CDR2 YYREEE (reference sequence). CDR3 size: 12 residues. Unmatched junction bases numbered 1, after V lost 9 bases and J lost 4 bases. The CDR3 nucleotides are TGTGCCACGACAGGGGGCGGAAACACCATATATTTT. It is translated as CATTGGGNTIYF. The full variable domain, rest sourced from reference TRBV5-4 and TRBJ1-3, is ETGVTQSPTHLIKTRGQQVTLRCSSQSGHNTVSWYQQALGQGPQFIFQYYREEENGRGNFPPRFSGLQFPNYSSELNVNALELDDSALYLCATTGGGNTIYFGEGSWLTVV.

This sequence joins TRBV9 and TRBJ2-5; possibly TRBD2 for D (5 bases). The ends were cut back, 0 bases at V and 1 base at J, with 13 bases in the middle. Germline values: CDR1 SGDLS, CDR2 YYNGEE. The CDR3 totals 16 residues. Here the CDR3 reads CASSVARDSPQETQYF. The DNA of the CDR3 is TGTGCCAGCAGCGTAGCCCGGGATTCTCCCCAAGAGACCCAGTACTTC.

This CDR3 reads CASSLSETYNEQFF. CDR3 nucleotides: TGTGCCAGCAGTTTATCAGAGACCTACAATGAGCAGTTCTTC. The rearrangement links TRBV27 to TRBJ2-1; no definite D call. The CDR3 extends over 14 amino acids. V was cut by 0 bases and J by 2 bases, with 5 bases left in between. CDR1 is MNHEY, CDR2 SMNVEV, per germline (reference sequence).

CDR3 nucleotides: TGTGCCAGTACCCGGGACAGGGCCGCTAATGAAAAACTGTTTTTT. Its protein is CASTRDRAANEKLFF. The J gene is TRBJ1-4, the V gene TRBV19; 9 positions match TRBD1. This CDR3 is built from 15 residues. Germline CDR1 LNHDA, CDR2 SQIVND (reference sequence). V trimming: 7 bases; J trimming: 3 bases; junction bases outside the gene matches: 6. The variable domain in full, completed from reference TRBV19 and TRBJ1-4, reads DGGITQSPKYLFRKEGQNVTLSCEQNLNHDAMYWYRQDPGQGLRLIYYSQIVNDFQKGDIAEGYSVSREKKESFPLTVTSAQKNPTAFYLCASTRDRAANEKLFFGSGTQLSVL.

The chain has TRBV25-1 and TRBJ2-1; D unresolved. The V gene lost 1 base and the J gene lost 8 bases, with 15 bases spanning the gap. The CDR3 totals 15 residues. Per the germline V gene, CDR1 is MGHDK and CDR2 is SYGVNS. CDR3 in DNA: TGTGCCAGCAGTGAATCGGAAGCCCTGAGACATGAGCAGTTCTTC. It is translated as CASSESEALRHEQFF.

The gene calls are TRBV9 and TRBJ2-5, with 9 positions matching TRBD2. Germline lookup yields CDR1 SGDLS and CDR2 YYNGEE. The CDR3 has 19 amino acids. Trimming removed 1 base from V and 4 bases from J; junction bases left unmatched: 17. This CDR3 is CASSVSRGSSGRSGETQYF. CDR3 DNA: TGTGCCAGCAGCGTAAGTAGAGGGAGTAGCGGGAGATCCGGAGAGACCCAGTACTTC.

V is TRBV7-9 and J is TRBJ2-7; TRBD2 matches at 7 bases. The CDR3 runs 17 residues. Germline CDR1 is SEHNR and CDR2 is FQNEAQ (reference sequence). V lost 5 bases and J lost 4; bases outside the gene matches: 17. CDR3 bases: TGTGCCAGCAGCCCTCCCCTAAGGGGCACTAGCGCGTACGAGCAGTACTTC. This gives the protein CASSPPLRGTSAYEQYF.

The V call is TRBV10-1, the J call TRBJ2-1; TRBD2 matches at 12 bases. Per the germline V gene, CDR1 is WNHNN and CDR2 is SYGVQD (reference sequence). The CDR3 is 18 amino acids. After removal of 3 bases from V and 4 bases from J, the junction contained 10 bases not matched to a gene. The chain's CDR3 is CASSDTSGRSVAYNEQFF. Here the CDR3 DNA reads TGCGCCAGCAGTGATACTAGCGGGAGGTCGGTAGCGTACAATGAGCAGTTCTTC.

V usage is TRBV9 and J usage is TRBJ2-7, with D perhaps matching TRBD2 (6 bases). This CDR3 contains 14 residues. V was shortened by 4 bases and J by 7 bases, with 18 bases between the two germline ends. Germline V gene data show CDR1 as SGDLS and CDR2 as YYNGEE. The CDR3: CASSPKGRLGEQYF. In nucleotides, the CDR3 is TGTGCCAGCAGCCCAAAGGGCCGACTAGGTGAGCAGTACTTC.

This CDR3 is CASSDRGRGIGYGYTF. CDR3 bases: TGCGCCAGCAGCGACCGGGGGCGGGGGATAGGCTATGGCTACACCTTC. The chain links TRBV4-1 to TRBJ1-2; tentative D call: TRBD1 (6 bases). The germline V gene has CDR1 MGHRA and CDR2 YSYEKL. Trimming stripped 5 bases from V and 4 bases from J, with 20 bases between. This CDR3 region has 16 residues.

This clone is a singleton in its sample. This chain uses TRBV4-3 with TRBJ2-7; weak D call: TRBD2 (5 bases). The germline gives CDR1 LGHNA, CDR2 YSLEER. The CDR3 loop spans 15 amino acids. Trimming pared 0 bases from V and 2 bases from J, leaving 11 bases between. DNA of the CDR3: TGCGCCAGCAGCCAAGATTCGAGCGGCCCCTACGAGCAGTACTTC. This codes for CASSQDSSGPYEQYF.

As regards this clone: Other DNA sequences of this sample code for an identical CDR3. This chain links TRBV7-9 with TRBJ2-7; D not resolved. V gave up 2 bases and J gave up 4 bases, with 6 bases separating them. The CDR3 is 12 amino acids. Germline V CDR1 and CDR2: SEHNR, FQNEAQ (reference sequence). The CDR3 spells CASSLSPYEQYF. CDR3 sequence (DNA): TGTGCCAGCAGCTTATCCCCTTACGAGCAGTACTTC.

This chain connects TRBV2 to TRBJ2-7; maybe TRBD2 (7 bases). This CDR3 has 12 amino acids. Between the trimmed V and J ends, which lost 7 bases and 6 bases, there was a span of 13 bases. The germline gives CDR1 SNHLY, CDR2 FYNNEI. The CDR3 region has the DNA TGTGCCAGCATGGGGGGGGCCCCCGAGCAGTACTTC. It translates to CASMGGAPEQYF. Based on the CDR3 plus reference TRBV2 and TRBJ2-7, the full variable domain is EPEVTQTPSHQVTQMGQEVILRCVPISNHLYFYWYRQILGQKVEFLVSFYNNEISEKSEIFDDQFSVERPDGSNFTLKIRSTKLEDSAMYFCASMGGAPEQYFGPGTRLTVT.

CDR3 bases: TGCGCCAGCAGCGTGGGACTAGCGGGAGACTTATACAATGAGCAGTTCTTC. Translation gives CASSVGLAGDLYNEQFF. V gene TRBV5-1 combines with J gene TRBJ2-1; 14 bases are a match to TRBD2. V dropped 4 bases and J dropped 4; count of bases not matched to a gene: 7. CDR3 length equals 17 residues. The V gene's germline CDR1 is SGHRS and CDR2 YFSETQ.

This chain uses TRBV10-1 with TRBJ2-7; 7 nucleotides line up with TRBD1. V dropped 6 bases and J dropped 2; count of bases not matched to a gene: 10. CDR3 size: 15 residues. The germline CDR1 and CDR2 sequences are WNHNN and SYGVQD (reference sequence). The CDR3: CASSDVKGQTYEQYF. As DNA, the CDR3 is TGCGCCAGCAGCGACGTTAAGGGACAGACCTACGAGCAGTACTTC.

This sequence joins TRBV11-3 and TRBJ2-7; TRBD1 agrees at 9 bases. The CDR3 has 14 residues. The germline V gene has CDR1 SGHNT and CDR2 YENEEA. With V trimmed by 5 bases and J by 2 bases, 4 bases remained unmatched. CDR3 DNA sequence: TGTGCCAGCAGCCTCCGGGACAGGGCCTACGAGCAGTACTTC. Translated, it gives CASSLRDRAYEQYF.

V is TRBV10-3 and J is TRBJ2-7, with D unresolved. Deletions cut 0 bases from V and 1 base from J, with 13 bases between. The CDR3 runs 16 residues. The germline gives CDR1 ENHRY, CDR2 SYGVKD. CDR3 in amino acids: CAISESGSSLSYEQYF. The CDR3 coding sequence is TGTGCCATCAGTGAGTCGGGTAGTTCCCTTTCCTACGAGCAGTACTTC.

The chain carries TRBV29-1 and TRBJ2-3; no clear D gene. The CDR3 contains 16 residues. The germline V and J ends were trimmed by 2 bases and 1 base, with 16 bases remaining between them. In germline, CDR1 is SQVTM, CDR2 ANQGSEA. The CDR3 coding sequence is TGCAGCGTTGAATGGTTTGTCGATACGGGCACAGATACGCAGTATTTT. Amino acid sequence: CSVEWFVDTGTDTQYF.

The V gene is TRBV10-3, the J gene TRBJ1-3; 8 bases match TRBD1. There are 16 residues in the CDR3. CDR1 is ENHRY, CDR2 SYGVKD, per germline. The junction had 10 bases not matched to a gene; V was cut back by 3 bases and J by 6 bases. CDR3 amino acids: CAISDRGDRRVNTIYF. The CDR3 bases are TGTGCCATCAGTGACCGAGGGGACAGGAGGGTAAACACCATATATTTT.

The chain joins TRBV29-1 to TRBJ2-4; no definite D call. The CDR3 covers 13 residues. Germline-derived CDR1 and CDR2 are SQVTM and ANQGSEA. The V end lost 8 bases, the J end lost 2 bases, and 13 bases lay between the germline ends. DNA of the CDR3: TGCAGCATCCTCTTAGGGACCAAAAACATTCAGTACTTC. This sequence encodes CSILLGTKNIQYF.

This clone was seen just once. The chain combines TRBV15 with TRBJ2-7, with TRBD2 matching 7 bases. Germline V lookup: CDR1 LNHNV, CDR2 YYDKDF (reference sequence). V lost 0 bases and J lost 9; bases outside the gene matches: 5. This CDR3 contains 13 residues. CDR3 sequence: CATSRETSSVQYF. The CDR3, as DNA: TGTGCCACCAGCAGAGAGACTAGCAGTGTGCAGTACTTC.

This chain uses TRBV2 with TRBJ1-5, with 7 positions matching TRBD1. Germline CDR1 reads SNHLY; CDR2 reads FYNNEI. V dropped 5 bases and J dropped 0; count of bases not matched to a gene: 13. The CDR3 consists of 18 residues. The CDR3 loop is CASSRDREVSSSNQPQHF. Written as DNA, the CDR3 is TGTGCCAGCAGTCGCGACAGGGAGGTATCGAGTAGCAATCAGCCCCAGCATTTT.

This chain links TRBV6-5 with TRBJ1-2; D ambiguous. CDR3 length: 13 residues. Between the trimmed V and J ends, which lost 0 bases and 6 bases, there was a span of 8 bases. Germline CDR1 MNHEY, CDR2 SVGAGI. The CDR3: CASSYSSGHGYTF. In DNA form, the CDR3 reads TGTGCCAGCAGTTACTCGAGTGGTCATGGCTACACCTTC.